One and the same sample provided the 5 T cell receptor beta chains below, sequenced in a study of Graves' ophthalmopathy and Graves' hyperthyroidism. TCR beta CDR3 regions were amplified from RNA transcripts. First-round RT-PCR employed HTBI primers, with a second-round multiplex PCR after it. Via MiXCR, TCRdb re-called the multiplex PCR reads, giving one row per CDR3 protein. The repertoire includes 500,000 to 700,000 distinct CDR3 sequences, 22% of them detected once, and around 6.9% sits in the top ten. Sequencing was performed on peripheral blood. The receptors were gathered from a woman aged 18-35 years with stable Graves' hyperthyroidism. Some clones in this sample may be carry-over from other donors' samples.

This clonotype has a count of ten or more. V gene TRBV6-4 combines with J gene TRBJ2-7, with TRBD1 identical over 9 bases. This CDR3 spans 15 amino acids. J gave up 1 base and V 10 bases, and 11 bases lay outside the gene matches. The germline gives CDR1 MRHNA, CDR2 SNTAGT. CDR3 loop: CANLSLGTGSYEQYF. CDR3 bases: TGTGCCAACCTATCACTGGGGACAGGGTCCTACGAGCAGTACTTC.

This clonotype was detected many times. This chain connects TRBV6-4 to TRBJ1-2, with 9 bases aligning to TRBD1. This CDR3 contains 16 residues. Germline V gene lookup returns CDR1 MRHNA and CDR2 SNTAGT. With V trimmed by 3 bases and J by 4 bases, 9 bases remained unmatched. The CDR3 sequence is CASSESWTGEPYGYTF. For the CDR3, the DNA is TGTGCCAGCAGTGAGTCTTGGACAGGGGAACCCTATGGCTACACCTTC.

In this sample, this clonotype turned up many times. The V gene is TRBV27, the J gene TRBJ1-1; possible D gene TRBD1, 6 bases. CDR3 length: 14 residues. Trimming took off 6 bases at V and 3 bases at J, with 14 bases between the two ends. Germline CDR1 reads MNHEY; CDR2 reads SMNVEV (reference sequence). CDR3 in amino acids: CASRETGIDTEAFF. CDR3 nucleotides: TGTGCCAGCAGGGAAACAGGGATTGACACTGAAGCTTTCTTT.

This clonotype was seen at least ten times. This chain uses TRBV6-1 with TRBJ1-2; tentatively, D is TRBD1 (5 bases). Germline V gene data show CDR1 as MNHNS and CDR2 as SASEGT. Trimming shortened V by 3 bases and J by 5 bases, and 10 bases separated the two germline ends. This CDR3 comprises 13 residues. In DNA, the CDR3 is TGTGCCAGCAGTGATGGGGGGGAATATGGCTACACCTTC. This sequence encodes CASSDGGEYGYTF.

The chain's CDR3 is CASSAQGDQPQHF. In DNA, the CDR3 is TGTGCCAGCAGTGCCCAGGGAGATCAGCCCCAGCATTTT. The rearrangement links TRBV2 to TRBJ1-5, with D possibly matching TRBD1 (5 bases). CDR1 SNHLY and CDR2 FYNNEI come from the germline V gene. The CDR3 sequence is 13 residues long. V shed 4 bases and J shed 5 bases, with 9 bases lying between them. The entire variable domain, with the rest obtained from reference TRBV2 and TRBJ1-5, is as follows: EPEVTQTPSHQVTQMGQEVILRCVPISNHLYFYWYRQILGQKVEFLVSFYNNEISEKSEIFDDQFSVERPDGSNFTLKIRSTKLEDSAMYFCASSAQGDQPQHFGDGTRLSIL.